These 31 T cell receptor beta chains originate from one sample sequenced in a study of HIV-infected patients and healthy controls. Whole blood was used without fractionation, so all unsorted peripheral T cells were included. Approximately 510 ng RNA was reverse transcribed with alpha and beta constant-region primers. Using multiplexing indices, alpha and beta chain libraries were generated apart by chain-specific third strand synthesis. TCRdb recomputed calls from the 5' RACE reads with MiXCR, one row per CDR3 protein. The sample consists of more than 15,000 distinct CDR3 sequences, 5% to 6.5% of them appearing once. Sequencing was performed on blood. Receptors originate from an adult in good health.

This clonotype has a count of ten or more. The chain uses TRBV27 and TRBJ1-2; D unresolved. V was clipped by 0 bases and J by 3 bases, with 5 bases between them. The CDR3 length is 13 residues. In germline, CDR1 is MNHEY, CDR2 SMNVEV (reference sequence). The CDR3 DNA reads TGTGCCAGCAGTTTATCAGGCCACTATGGCTACACCTTC. It encodes CASSLSGHYGYTF.

This clonotype was observed at least ten times. V usage is TRBV30 and J usage is TRBJ1-1, with D possibly TRBD1 on 5 matching bases. Between the trimmed V and J ends, which lost 1 base and 3 bases, there was a span of 15 bases. The germline V gene encodes CDR1 GTSNPN and CDR2 SVGIG (reference sequence). The CDR3 consists of 15 residues. DNA of the CDR3: TGTGCCTGGAGTGCGGGGACGCGTTCGGACACTGAAGCTTTCTTT. It codes for CAWSAGTRSDTEAFF.

This clonotype came up many times. The CDR3 DNA is TGTGCCACCAGCAGAGGAGCCGGGACAGGCATGAACACTGAAGCTTTCTTT. It specifies CATSRGAGTGMNTEAFF. J is TRBJ1-1 and V is TRBV15; 8 bases are shared with TRBD1. Germline loops: CDR1 LNHNV, CDR2 YYDKDF (reference sequence). Trimming took 1 base from V and 0 from J; bases not matched to a gene: 7. This CDR3 comprises 17 residues. Based on the CDR3 plus reference TRBV15 and TRBJ1-1, the full variable domain is DAMVIQNPRYQVTQFGKPVTLSCSQTLNHNVMYWYQQKSSQAPKLLFHYYDKDFNNEADTPDNFQSRRPNTSFCFLDIRSPGLGDTAMYLCATSRGAGTGMNTEAFFGQGTRLTVV.

This clonotype was seen repeatedly, ten times or more. The rearrangement joins TRBV7-2 to TRBJ1-5; the D is unclear. V lost 1 base and J lost 6, with 13 bases in between. CDR1 and CDR2 from the germline V gene are SGHTA and FQGNSA. This CDR3 is built from 15 residues. The CDR3 DNA reads TGTGCCAGCAGCTTAGTTTTTGGGGAAGGTCAGCCCCAGCATTTT. Translation gives CASSLVFGEGQPQHF.

This clonotype has only a few counts. The chain is built from TRBV5-5 and TRBJ2-7, with D possibly TRBD1 on 5 matching bases. The germline V and J ends were trimmed by 0 bases and 2 bases, with 9 bases remaining between them. The length of the CDR3 is 14 residues. Germline V gene sequence: CDR1 SGHKS, CDR2 YYEKEE (reference sequence). CDR3 DNA: TGTGCCAGCAGCTTGGGACAGAAGGCCTACGAGCAGTACTTC. Amino acid sequence: CASSLGQKAYEQYF.

In its sample, this clonotype was seen a few times. The chain joins TRBV10-3 to TRBJ2-3, with 8 bases that match TRBD1. Germline loops: CDR1 ENHRY, CDR2 SYGVKD. After removal of 6 bases from V and 0 bases from J, the junction contained 5 bases not matched to a gene. This CDR3 spans 15 amino acids. The DNA for the CDR3 is TGTGCCATCAGGATGGGACAGGAGAGCACAGATACGCAGTATTTT. Translating it yields CAIRMGQESTDTQYF.

Many counts were recorded for this clonotype. The gene calls are TRBV29-1 and TRBJ2-4, with TRBD1 identical over 10 bases. In germline, CDR1 is SQVTM, CDR2 ANQGSEA. This CDR3 contains 16 residues. The ends lost 4 bases at V and 0 bases at J; junction bases unmatched: 6. The CDR3 spells CSVALGQGEAKNIQYF. The CDR3 DNA reads TGCAGCGTTGCCCTAGGACAGGGGGAAGCCAAAAACATTCAGTACTTC.

This clonotype appeared many times. This chain joins TRBV6-2 or TRBV6-3 and TRBJ2-4; D is unresolved. Germline CDR1 reads MNHEY; CDR2 reads SVGEGT. The CDR3 is made up of 15 amino acids. V lost 2 bases and J 1 base, leaving 9 bases between the germline ends. CDR3 residues: CASSYVGSAKNIQYF. DNA for the CDR3: TGTGCCAGCAGTTACGTTGGTTCGGCCAAAAACATTCAGTACTTC.

The table lists this clonotype with many counts. In nucleotides, the CDR3 is TGTGCCAGCAGTAGCAGGGAAAGGAACACTGAAGCTTTCTTT. It codes for CASSSRERNTEAFF. This chain joins TRBV12-3 or TRBV12-4 and TRBJ1-1; a possible D gene is TRBD1 (5 bases). The V end was cut by 5 bases, the J end by 1 base, with 11 bases between. CDR3 size: 14 residues.

This clonotype appeared a few times. The J gene is TRBJ1-6, the V gene TRBV12-3 or TRBV12-4; the D gene is possibly TRBD1 (5 bases). The CDR3 sequence is 15 residues long. The V end lost 3 bases, the J end lost 11 bases, and 17 bases lay between the germline ends. This CDR3 is CASSLDSRGGAPLHF. Written as DNA, the CDR3 is TGTGCCAGCAGTTTGGATTCCCGCGGAGGGGCACCCCTCCACTTT.

This clonotype is medium-sized. The chain carries TRBV12-3 or TRBV12-4 and TRBJ2-1; D is perhaps TRBD1 or TRBD2 (5 bases each). Trimming pared 6 bases from V and 8 bases from J, leaving 14 bases between. The CDR3 totals 13 residues. The CDR3, as DNA: TGTGCCAGCAGGGACCCGGGACGCTATGAGCAGTTCTTC. Translation gives CASRDPGRYEQFF.

Ten or more counts support this clonotype. This sequence joins TRBV2 and TRBJ2-1; 9 positions match TRBD1. The CDR3 is 15 residues long. Losses at the gene ends were 2 bases for V and 5 bases for J; bases not matched to a gene: 4. Germline CDR1 is SNHLY and CDR2 is FYNNEI. CDR3 loop: CASSENRGRDNEQFF. As DNA, the CDR3 is TGTGCCAGCAGTGAAAACAGGGGGCGCGACAATGAGCAGTTCTTC.

This clonotype was counted ten times or more. The CDR3 DNA is TGTGCCAGCAGCTCCAGATCCCCGGGGGGCCTCTACAATGAGCAGTTCTTC. Its translation is CASSSRSPGGLYNEQFF. The V call is TRBV13, the J call TRBJ2-1, with a weak D call TRBD2 (7 bases). V gave up 4 bases and J gave up 3 bases, with 19 bases separating them. Germline loops: CDR1 PRHDT, CDR2 FYEKMQ (reference sequence). The CDR3 consists of 17 residues. Looking up the rest from reference TRBV13 and TRBJ2-1 gives the full variable domain: AAGVIQSPRHLIKEKRETATLKCYPIPRHDTVYWYQQGPGQDPQFLISFYEKMQSDKGSIPDRFSAQQFSDYHSELNMSSLELGDSALYFCASSSRSPGGLYNEQFFGPGTRLTVL.

Many counts were recorded for this clonotype. Here the CDR3 DNA reads TGCAGCGTTTATCGCCAGAACACTGAAGCTTTCTTT. Amino acid sequence: CSVYRQNTEAFF. The chain has TRBV29-1 and TRBJ1-1; D is uncertain. The germline gives CDR1 SQVTM, CDR2 ANQGSEA. The CDR3 contains 12 residues. Trimming shortened V by 5 bases and J by 1 base, and 8 bases separated the two germline ends. Filled out from reference TRBV29-1 and TRBJ1-1, the complete variable domain reads SAVISQKPSRDICQRGTSLTIQCQVDSQVTMMFWYRQQPGQSLTLIATANQGSEATYESGFVIDKFPISRPNLTFSTLTVSNMSPEDSSIYLCSVYRQNTEAFFGQGTRLTVV.

This clonotype appeared many times. The genes are TRBV4-3 and TRBJ1-1; D not resolved. This CDR3 has 14 amino acids. Trimming cost V 0 bases and J 8 bases, with 13 bases left between them. Germline V gene lookup returns CDR1 LGHNA and CDR2 YSLEER. The CDR3 region is CASSQDVPGGEAFF. The CDR3 nucleotides are TGCGCCAGCAGCCAAGATGTCCCCGGAGGGGAAGCTTTCTTT.

This clonotype was found many times. The V and J genes are TRBV7-2 and TRBJ2-1, with D hard to call. V was clipped by 5 bases and J by 4 bases, with 12 bases between them. CDR1 is SGHTA and CDR2 is FQGNSA in the germline V gene. This CDR3 is 14 amino acids long. The CDR3: CASSPMSRYNEQFF. In DNA form, the CDR3 reads TGTGCCAGCAGCCCAATGTCCAGATACAATGAGCAGTTCTTC.

In its sample, this clonotype was seen many times. The gene calls are TRBV23-1 and TRBJ2-5, with D perhaps assigned TRBD1 or TRBD2 (7 bases each). TRBV23-1 is annotated as an ORF whose role is uncertain. Trimming took off 0 bases at V and 5 bases at J, with 16 bases between the two ends. The CDR3 loop spans 16 amino acids. This CDR3 reads CASSQSGQGGVETQYF. The CDR3 bases are TGCGCCAGCAGTCAATCCGGGCAGGGGGGGGTGGAGACCCAGTACTTC.

This clonotype was detected many times. This chain uses TRBV2 with TRBJ2-1; 10 nucleotides agree with TRBD2. The CDR3 covers 15 residues. The junction had 4 bases not matched to a gene; V was cut back by 5 bases and J by 3 bases. The germline V gene encodes CDR1 SNHLY and CDR2 FYNNEI. The CDR3 is CASSLSGGIYNEQFF. The CDR3 DNA sequence: TGTGCCAGCAGTCTTAGCGGGGGGATCTACAATGAGCAGTTCTTC.

There are many counts of this clonotype. The V call is TRBV5-1, the J call TRBJ2-3, with TRBD1 matching over 7 bases. The V segment lost 2 bases and the J segment 6 bases; nucleotides outside the gene matches: 9. CDR3 length: 15 residues. The V gene's germline CDR1 is SGHRS and CDR2 YFSETQ. The CDR3 sequence is CASSLGGAFSDTQYF. Written as DNA, the CDR3 is TGCGCCAGCAGCTTAGGGGGCGCATTTTCGGATACGCAGTATTTT.

The table lists this clonotype with many counts. J is TRBJ2-3 and V is TRBV20-1; the D gene could be TRBD1 or TRBD2 (7 bases each). The V and J ends lost 7 bases and 2 bases respectively, with 19 bases between them. The CDR3 sequence is 15 residues long. Germline lookup yields CDR1 DFQATT and CDR2 SNEGSKA (reference sequence). CDR3 DNA sequence: TGCAGTGGAAAAAGAGCGGGACAGCACACAGATACGCAGTATTTT. Translating gives CSGKRAGQHTDTQYF.

This clonotype showed up many times. This chain links TRBV24-1 with TRBJ2-3; D might be TRBD1 (6 bases). The CDR3 sequence is 14 residues long. CDR1 is KGHDR and CDR2 is SFDVKD in the germline V gene. V shed 4 bases and J shed 3 bases, with 10 bases lying between them. The CDR3 reads CATSDRQVTDTQYF. The DNA of the CDR3 is TGTGCCACCAGTGACCGACAGGTTACAGATACGCAGTATTTT.

This clonotype was seen repeatedly, ten times or more. The chain uses TRBV20-1 and TRBJ2-2, with 9 bases aligning to TRBD1. CDR1 and CDR2 from the germline V gene are DFQATT and SNEGSKA (reference sequence). This CDR3 comprises 16 residues. The ends lost 5 bases at V and 0 bases at J; junction bases unmatched: 7. The CDR3 DNA reads as TGCAGTGCTGCGACAGGGGGTTTGTCGAACACCGGGGAGCTGTTTTTT. Its translation is CSAATGGLSNTGELFF.

The gene calls are TRBV4-3 and TRBJ1-2, with TRBD1 identical over 8 bases. V shed 5 bases and J 2 bases; nucleotides not matched to a gene: 4. This CDR3 contains 14 residues. Germline V gene lookup returns CDR1 LGHNA and CDR2 YSLEER. CDR3 in DNA: TGCGCCAGCAGCTTTAGGACAGGGAACTATGGCTACACCTTC. This gives the protein CASSFRTGNYGYTF.

This clonotype was seen a few times. This rearrangement joins TRBV5-1 to TRBJ2-5; 9 bases match TRBD2. The CDR3 consists of 17 residues. V dropped 0 bases and J dropped 2; count of bases not matched to a gene: 8. Germline V lookup: CDR1 SGHRS, CDR2 YFSETQ. This CDR3 is CASSLAVAGGVQETQYF. In DNA, the CDR3 is TGCGCCAGCAGCTTGGCCGTGGCGGGGGGGGTACAAGAGACCCAGTACTTC.

This clonotype was recorded many times. The chain couples TRBV12-3 or TRBV12-4 to TRBJ1-2; D gene ambiguous. V lost 6 bases and J lost 2, with 13 bases in between. This CDR3 contains 14 residues. The CDR3 reads CASRDGLTNYGYTF. CDR3 sequence (DNA): TGTGCCAGCAGGGATGGATTGACCAACTATGGCTACACCTTC.

At least ten counts were recorded for this clonotype. This sequence joins TRBV7-6 and TRBJ2-5; no clear D gene. The CDR3 has 13 residues. Germline V gives CDR1 SGHVS, CDR2 FNYEAQ. Trimming took off 5 bases at V and 1 base at J, with 8 bases between the two ends. The CDR3 loop is CASSPHLQETQYF. CDR3 DNA sequence: TGTGCCAGCAGCCCCCACCTCCAAGAGACCCAGTACTTC.

This chain joins TRBV20-1 and TRBJ2-5; D might be TRBD1 or TRBD2, each matching 6 bases. V was shortened by 2 bases and J by 5 bases, with 12 bases between the two germline ends. The CDR3 is 13 residues long. The germline V gene encodes CDR1 DFQATT and CDR2 SNEGSKA (reference sequence). The CDR3 DNA reads TGCAGTGCTAGACTACAGGGAGGCGAGACCCAGTACTTC. This codes for CSARLQGGETQYF.

Only a few counts were recorded for this clonotype. The gene calls are TRBV19 and TRBJ2-2; TRBD1 matches 9 bases. CDR3 length: 17 residues. V gave up 1 base and J gave up 3 bases; unmatched junction bases: 6. Germline CDR1 reads LNHDA; CDR2 reads SQIVND (reference sequence). CDR3 sequence: CASSIADRGYYTGELFF. CDR3 DNA: TGTGCCAGTAGTATAGCGGACAGGGGATATTACACCGGGGAGCTGTTTTTT.

The chain is built from TRBV27 and TRBJ2-7, with a tentative D call TRBD1 (6 bases). From germline, CDR1 is MNHEY and CDR2 SMNVEV (reference sequence). CDR3 length equals 14 residues. V dropped 5 bases and J dropped 3 bases, with 14 bases sitting between them. CDR3: CASSRHRDNYEQYF. The DNA for the CDR3 is TGTGCCAGCAGTCGCCACCGGGACAACTACGAGCAGTACTTC.

This clonotype is medium-sized in the sample. The CDR3 sequence is CSVAYRVKETQYF. The CDR3, as DNA: TGCAGCGTTGCGTACAGAGTAAAAGAGACCCAGTACTTC. The rearrangement joins TRBV29-1 to TRBJ2-5; D is unclear. This CDR3 is 13 amino acids long. V was pared by 4 bases and J by 3 bases, with 12 bases between. CDR1 is SQVTM and CDR2 is ANQGSEA in the germline V gene.

This clonotype is judged medium-sized. This chain links TRBV20-1 with TRBJ1-1, with D maybe TRBD1 (5 bases). The CDR3 sequence is 15 residues long. V shed 6 bases and J shed 1 base, with 18 bases lying between them. Germline V gives CDR1 DFQATT, CDR2 SNEGSKA (reference sequence). CDR3 protein: CSALWGERGNTEAFF. As DNA, the CDR3 is TGCAGTGCACTCTGGGGGGAACGGGGGAACACTGAAGCTTTCTTT.